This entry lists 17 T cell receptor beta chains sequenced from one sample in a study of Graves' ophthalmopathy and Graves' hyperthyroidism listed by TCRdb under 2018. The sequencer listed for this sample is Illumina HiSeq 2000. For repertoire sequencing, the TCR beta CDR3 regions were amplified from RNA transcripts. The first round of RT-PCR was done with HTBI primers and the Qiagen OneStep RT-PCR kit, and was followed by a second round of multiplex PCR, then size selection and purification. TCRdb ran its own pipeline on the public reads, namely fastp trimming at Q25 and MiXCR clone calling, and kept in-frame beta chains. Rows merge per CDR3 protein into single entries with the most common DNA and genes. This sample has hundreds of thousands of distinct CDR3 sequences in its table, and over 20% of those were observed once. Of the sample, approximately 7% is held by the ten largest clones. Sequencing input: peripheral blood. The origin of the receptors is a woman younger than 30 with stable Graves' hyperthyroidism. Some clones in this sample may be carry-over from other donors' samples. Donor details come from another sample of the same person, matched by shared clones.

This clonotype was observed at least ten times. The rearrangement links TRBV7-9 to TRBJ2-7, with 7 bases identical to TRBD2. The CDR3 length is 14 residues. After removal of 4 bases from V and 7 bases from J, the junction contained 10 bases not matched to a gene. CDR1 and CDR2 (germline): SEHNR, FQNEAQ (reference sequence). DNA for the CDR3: TGTGCCAGCAGCTGGAGACCGGGACTAACTGAGCAGTACTTC. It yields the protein CASSWRPGLTEQYF.

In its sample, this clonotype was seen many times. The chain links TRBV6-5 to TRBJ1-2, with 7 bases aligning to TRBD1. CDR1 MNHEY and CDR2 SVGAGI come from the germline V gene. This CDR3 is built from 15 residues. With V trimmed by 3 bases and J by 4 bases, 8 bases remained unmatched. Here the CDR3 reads CASSYIGTDRYGYTF. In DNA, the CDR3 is TGTGCCAGCAGTTATATAGGGACAGACCGCTATGGCTACACCTTC.

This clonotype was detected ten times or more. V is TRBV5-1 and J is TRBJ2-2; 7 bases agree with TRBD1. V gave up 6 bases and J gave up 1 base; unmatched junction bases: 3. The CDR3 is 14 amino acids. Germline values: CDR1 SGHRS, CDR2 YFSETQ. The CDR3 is CASTDRLNTGELFF. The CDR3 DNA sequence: TGCGCCAGCACGGACAGGCTGAACACCGGGGAGCTGTTTTTT.

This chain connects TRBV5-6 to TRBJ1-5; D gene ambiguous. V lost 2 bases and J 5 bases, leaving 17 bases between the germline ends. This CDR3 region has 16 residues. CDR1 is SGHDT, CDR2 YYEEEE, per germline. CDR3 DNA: TGTGCCAGCAGCTTATTTCGAGGGCCAGCGGATCAGCCCCAGCATTTT. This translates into CASSLFRGPADQPQHF.

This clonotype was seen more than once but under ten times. The CDR3 nucleotides are TGCAGTGCTAGCCCCCCGGCGGGGGACGGGACCCAGTACTTC. This sequence encodes CSASPPAGDGTQYF. The rearrangement links TRBV20-1 to TRBJ2-5, with TRBD2 identical over 7 bases. V trimming: 3 bases; J trimming: 7 bases; junction bases outside the gene matches: 11. The CDR3 covers 14 residues. The germline CDR1 and CDR2 sequences are DFQATT and SNEGSKA (reference sequence).

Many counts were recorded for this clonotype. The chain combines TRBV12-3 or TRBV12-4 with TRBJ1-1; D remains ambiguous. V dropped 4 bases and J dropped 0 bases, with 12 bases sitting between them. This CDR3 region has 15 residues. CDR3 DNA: TGTGCCAGCAGTTACTCAGGTATCATGAACACTGAAGCTTTCTTT. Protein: CASSYSGIMNTEAFF.

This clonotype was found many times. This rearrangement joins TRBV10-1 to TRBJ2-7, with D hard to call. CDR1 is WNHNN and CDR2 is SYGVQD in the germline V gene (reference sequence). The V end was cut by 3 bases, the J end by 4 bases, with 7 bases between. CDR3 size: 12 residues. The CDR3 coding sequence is TGCGCCAGCAGTGACGTTAAATACGAGCAGTACTTC. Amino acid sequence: CASSDVKYEQYF.

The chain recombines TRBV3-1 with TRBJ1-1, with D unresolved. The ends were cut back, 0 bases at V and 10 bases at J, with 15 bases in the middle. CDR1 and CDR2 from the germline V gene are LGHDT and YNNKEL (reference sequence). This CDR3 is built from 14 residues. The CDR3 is CASSQDAAGRGAFF. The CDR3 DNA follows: TGTGCCAGCAGCCAAGACGCCGCCGGGCGAGGAGCTTTCTTT.

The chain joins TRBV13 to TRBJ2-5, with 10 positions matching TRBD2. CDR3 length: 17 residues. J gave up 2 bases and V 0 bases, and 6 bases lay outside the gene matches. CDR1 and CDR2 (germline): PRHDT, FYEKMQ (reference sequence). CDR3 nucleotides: TGTGCCAGCAGCTTAGGGCTAGCGGGGGCACTACAAGAGACCCAGTACTTC. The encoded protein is CASSLGLAGALQETQYF.

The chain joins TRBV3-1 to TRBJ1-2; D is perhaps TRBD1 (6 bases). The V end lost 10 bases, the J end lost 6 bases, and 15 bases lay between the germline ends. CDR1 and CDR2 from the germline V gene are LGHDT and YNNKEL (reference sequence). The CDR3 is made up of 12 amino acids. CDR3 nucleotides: TGTGCCACCCTATCCGGGACAAATGGCTACACCTTC. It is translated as CATLSGTNGYTF.

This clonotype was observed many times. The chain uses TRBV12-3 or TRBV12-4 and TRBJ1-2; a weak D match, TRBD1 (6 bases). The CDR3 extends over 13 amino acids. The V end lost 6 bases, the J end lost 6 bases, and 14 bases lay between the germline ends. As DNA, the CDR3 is TGTGCCAGCAGCCTAGGGAGGGGGGATGGCTACACCTTC. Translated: CASSLGRGDGYTF.

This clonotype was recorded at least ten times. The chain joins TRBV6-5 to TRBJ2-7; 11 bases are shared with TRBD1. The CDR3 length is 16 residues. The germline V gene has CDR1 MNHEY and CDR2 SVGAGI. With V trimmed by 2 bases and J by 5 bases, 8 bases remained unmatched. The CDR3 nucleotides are TGTGCCAGCAGTTACGCCCGGGACAGGGGGGGAAACGAGCAGTACTTC. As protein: CASSYARDRGGNEQYF.

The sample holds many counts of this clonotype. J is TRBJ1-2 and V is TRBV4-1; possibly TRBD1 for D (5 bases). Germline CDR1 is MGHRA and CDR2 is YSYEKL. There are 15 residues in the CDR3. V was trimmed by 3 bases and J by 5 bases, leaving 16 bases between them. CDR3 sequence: CASSHPRAVLYGYTF. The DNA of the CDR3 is TGCGCCAGCAGCCACCCCAGGGCCGTGCTTTATGGCTACACCTTC.

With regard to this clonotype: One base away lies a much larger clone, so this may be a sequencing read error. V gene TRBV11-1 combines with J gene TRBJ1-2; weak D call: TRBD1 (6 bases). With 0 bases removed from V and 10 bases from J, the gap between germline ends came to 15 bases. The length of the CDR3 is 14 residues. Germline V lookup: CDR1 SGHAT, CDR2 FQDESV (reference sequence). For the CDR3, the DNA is TGTGCCAGCAGCTTAGCTTGGACAGAGCTGGACTACACCTTC. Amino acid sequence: CASSLAWTELDYTF.

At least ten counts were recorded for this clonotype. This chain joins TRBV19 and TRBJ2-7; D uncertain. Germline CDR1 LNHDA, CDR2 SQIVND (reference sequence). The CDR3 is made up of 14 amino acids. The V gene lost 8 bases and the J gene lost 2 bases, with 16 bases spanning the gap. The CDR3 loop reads CASGPGPTPYEQYF. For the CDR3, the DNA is TGTGCCAGTGGTCCGGGCCCTACTCCCTACGAGCAGTACTTC. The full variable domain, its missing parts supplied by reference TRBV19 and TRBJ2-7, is DGGITQSPKYLFRKEGQNVTLSCEQNLNHDAMYWYRQDPGQGLRLIYYSQIVNDFQKGDIAEGYSVSREKKESFPLTVTSAQKNPTAFYLCASGPGPTPYEQYFGPGTRLTVT.

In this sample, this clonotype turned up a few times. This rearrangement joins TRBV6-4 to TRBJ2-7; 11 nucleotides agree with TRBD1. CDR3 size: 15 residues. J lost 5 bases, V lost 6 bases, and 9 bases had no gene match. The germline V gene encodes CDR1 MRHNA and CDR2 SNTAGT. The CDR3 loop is CASRVLGQGAHEQYF. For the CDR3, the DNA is TGTGCCAGCAGGGTACTCGGACAGGGGGCCCACGAGCAGTACTTC.

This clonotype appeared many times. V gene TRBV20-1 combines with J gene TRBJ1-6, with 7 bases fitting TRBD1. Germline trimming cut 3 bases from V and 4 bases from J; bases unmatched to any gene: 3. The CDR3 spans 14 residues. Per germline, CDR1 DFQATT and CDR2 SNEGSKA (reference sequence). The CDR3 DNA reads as TGCAGTGCTAGCCGGGACAGTTATAATTCACCCCTCCACTTT. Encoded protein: CSASRDSYNSPLHF.